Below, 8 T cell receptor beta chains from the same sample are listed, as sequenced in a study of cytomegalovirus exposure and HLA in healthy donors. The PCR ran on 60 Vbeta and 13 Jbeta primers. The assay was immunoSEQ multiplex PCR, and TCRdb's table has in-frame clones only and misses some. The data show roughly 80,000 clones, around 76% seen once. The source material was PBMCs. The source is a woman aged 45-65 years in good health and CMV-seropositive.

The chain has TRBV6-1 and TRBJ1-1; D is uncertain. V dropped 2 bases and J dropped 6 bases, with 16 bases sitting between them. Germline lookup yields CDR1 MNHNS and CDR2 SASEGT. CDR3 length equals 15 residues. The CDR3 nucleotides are TGTGCCAGCAGTGAACCGGGAGGGCCCAACCCTGAAGCTTTCTTT. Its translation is CASSEPGGPNPEAFF.

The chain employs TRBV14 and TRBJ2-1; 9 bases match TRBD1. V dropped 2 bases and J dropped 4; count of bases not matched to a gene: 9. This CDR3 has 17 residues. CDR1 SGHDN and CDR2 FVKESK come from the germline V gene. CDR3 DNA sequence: TGTGCCAGCAGCCAATTCAGTCGGACAGGGGTTTACAATGAGCAGTTCTTC. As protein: CASSQFSRTGVYNEQFF.

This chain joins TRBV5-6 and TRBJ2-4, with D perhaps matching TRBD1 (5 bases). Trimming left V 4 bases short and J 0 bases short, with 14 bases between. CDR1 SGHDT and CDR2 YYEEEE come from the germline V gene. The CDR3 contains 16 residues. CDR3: CASSPRVRIAKNIQYF. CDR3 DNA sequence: TGTGCCAGCAGCCCCAGGGTCCGAATAGCCAAAAACATTCAGTACTTC.

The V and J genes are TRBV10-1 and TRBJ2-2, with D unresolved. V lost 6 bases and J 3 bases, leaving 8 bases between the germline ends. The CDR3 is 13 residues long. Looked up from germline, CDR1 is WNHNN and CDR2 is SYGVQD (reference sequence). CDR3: CASSRQDTGELFF. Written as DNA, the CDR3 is TGCGCCAGCAGCCGCCAGGACACCGGGGAGCTGTTTTTT.

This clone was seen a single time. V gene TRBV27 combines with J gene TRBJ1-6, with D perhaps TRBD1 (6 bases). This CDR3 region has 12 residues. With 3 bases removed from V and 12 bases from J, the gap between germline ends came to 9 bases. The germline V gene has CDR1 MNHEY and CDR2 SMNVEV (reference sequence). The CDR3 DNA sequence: TGTGCCAGCAGTTTCAGGGGCCTACCCCTCCACTTT. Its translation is CASSFRGLPLHF.

This CDR3 reads CASSLGSRVLSPDTQYF. The CDR3 bases are TGTGCCAGCAGCTTAGGTTCTCGCGTGCTCTCACCTGATACGCAGTATTTT. The chain employs TRBV11-3 and TRBJ2-3; D unclear. Germline V gene sequence: CDR1 SGHNT, CDR2 YENEEA. The CDR3 is 17 residues long. Trimming cost V 1 base and J 6 bases, with 20 bases left between them.

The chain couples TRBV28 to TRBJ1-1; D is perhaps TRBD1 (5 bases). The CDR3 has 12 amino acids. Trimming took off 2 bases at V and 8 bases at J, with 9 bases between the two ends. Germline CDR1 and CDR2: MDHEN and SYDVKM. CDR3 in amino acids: CASSLRAGEAFF. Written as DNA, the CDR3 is TGTGCCAGCAGTTTACGGGCAGGGGAAGCTTTCTTT. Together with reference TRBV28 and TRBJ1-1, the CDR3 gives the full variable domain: DVKVTQSSRYLVKRTGEKVFLECVQDMDHENMFWYRQDPGLGLRLIYFSYDVKMKEKGDIPEGYSVSREKKERFSLILESASTNQTSMYLCASSLRAGEAFFGQGTRLTVV.

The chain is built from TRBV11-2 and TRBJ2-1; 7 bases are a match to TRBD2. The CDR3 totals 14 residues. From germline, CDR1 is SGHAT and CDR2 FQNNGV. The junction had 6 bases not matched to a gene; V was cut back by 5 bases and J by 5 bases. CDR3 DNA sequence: TGTGCCAGCAGCCCTGGACTAGATAACAATGAGCAGTTCTTC. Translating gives CASSPGLDNNEQFF.